This T cell receptor (beta chain) was profiled in a study of beta chain features in type 1 diabetes. Whole-study context: Across all samples, fewer than 120,000,000 sorted cells were examined.

Purities in excess of 95% were seen in all sorted populations. The CDR3 has 11 amino acids. V gave up 1 base and J gave up 10 bases, with 8 bases separating them. CDR1 and CDR2 (germline): SGDLS, YYNGEE. Findings and limits, study-wide: Across all four CD4+ subsets, people with type 1 diabetes showed modestly shorter TCRB CDR3s. For patients, the naive, central memory and Treg TCRB repertoires appeared more alike than for healthy donors.

This clone was seen more than once but under ten times. What it binds is not known. Expressed TCRB transcripts were sequenced because the isolated RNA had all been reverse transcribed beforehand. TCRdb's copy holds only in-frame clones and misses some; the assay was immunoSEQ multiplex PCR. The repertoire holds 630,000 or so clones, with around an eighth as singletons. The TCR was taken from a man aged 18 to 30 with type 1 diabetes. The V gene is TRBV9, the J gene TRBJ1-1, with a weak D call TRBD1 (5 bases). The material sequenced was naive CD4+ T cells from blood. The CDR3 DNA is TGTGCCAGCAGCGTACCCCAGGGAGCTTTCTTT. Its protein is CASSVPQGAFF.